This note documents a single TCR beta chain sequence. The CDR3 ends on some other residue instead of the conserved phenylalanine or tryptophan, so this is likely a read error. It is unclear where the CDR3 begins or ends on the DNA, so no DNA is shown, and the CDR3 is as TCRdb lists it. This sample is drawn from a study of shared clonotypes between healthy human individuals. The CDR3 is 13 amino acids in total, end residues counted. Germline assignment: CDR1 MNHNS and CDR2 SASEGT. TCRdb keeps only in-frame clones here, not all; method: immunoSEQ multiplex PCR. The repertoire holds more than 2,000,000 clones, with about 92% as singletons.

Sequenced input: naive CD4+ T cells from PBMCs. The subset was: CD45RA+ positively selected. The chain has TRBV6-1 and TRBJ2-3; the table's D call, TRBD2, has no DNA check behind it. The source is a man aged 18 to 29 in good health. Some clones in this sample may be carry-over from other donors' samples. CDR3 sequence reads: CASSEGLGLHPVI.